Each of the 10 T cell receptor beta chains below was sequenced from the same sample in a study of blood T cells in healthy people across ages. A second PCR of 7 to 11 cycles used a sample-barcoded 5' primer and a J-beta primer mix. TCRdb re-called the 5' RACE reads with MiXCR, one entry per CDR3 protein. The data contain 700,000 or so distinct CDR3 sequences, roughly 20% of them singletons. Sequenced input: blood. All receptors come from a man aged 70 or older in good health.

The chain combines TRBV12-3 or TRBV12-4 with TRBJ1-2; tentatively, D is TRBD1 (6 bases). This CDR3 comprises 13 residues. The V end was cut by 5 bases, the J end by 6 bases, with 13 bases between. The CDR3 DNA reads TGTGCCAGCAGTACCCGCAGGGGTGATGGCTACACCTTC. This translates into CASSTRRGDGYTF.

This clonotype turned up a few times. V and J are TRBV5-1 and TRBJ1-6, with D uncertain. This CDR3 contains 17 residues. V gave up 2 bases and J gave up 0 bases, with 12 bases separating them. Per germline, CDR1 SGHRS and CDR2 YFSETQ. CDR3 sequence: CASSFRGGPSYNSPLHF. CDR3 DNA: TGCGCCAGCAGCTTCCGTGGCGGACCCTCCTATAATTCACCCCTCCACTTT.

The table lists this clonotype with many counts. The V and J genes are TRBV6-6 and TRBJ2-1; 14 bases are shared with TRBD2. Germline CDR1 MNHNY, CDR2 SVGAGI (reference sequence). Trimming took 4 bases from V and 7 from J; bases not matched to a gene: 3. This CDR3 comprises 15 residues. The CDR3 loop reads CASSWGLAGVNEQFF. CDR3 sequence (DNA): TGTGCCAGCAGTTGGGGACTAGCGGGGGTGAATGAGCAGTTCTTC.

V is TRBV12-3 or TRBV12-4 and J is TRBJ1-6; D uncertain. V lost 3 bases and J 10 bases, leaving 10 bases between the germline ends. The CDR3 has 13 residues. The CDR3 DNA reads TGTGCCAGCAGTTTGCAGGCTGGCTCACCCCTCCACTTT. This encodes CASSLQAGSPLHF.

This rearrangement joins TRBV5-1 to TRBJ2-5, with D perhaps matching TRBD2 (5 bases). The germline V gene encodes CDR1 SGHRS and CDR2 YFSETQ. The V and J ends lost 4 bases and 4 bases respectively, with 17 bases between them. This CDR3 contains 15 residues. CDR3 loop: CASSTLQDGGETQYF. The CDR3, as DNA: TGCGCCAGCAGCACCCTCCAAGACGGAGGAGAGACCCAGTACTTC.

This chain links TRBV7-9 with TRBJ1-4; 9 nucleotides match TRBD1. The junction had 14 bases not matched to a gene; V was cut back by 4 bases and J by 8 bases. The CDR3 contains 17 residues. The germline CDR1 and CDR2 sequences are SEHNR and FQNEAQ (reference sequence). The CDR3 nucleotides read TGTGCCAGCAGCTCCCCCCCGGGACAGGGACAGCGAGAAAAACTGTTTTTT. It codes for CASSSPPGQGQREKLFF.

CDR3 in DNA: TGTGCCAGCAGGGGTTGGCTGCTTCTCTCAGATACGCAGTATTTT. Its translation: CASRGWLLLSDTQYF. The rearrangement uses TRBV7-9 and TRBJ2-3; D is unresolved. The CDR3 runs 15 residues. Germline V gene sequence: CDR1 SEHNR, CDR2 FQNEAQ (reference sequence). Deletions cut 6 bases from V and 4 bases from J, with 17 bases between.

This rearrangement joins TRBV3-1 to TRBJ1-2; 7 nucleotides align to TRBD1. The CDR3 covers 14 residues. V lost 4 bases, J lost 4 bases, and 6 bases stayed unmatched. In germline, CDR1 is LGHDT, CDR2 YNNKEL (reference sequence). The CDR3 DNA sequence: TGTGCCAGCAGCCTTGGGACAGACGTCTATGGCTACACCTTC. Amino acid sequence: CASSLGTDVYGYTF. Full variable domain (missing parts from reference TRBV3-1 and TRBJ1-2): DTAVSQTPKYLVTQMGNDKSIKCEQNLGHDTMYWYKQDSKKFLKIMFSYNNKELIINETVPNRFSPKSPDKAHLNLHINSLELGDSAVYFCASSLGTDVYGYTFGSGTRLTVV.

The CDR3 reads CASTTGGSSYNSPLHF. The CDR3 DNA follows: TGTGCCAGCACCACAGGGGGGAGCTCCTATAATTCACCCCTCCACTTT. The rearrangement links TRBV12-3 or TRBV12-4 to TRBJ1-6, with TRBD1 matching 8 bases. This CDR3 spans 16 amino acids. With 7 bases clipped from V and 0 bases from J, the junction kept 5 bases outside the gene matches.

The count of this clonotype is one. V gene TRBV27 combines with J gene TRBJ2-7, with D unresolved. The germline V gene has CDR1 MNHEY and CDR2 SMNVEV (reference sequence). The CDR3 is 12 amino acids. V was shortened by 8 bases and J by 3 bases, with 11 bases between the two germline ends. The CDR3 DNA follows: TGTGCCAGCGGGAAGGGTTACTACGAGCAGTACGTC. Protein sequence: CASGKGYYEQYV.